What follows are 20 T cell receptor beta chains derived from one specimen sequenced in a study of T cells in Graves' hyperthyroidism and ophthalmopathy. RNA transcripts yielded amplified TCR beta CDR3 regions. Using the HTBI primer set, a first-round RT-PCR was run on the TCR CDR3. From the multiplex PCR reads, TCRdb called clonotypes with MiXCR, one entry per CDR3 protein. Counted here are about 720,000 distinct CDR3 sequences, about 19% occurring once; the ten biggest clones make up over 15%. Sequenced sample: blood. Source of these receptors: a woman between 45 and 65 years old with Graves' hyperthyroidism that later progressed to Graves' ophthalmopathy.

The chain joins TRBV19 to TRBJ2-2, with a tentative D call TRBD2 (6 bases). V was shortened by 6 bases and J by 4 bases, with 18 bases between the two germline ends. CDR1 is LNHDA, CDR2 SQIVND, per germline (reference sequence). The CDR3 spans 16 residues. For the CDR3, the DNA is TGTGCCAGTAGGGGACGAGGGGACTCGGTCACCGGGGAGCTGTTTTTT. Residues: CASRGRGDSVTGELFF.

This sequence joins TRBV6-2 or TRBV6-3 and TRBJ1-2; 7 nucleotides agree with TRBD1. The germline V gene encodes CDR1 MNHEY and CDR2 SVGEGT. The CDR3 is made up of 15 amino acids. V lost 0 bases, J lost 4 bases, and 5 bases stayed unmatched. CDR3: CASSYSLGTVYGYTF. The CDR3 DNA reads TGTGCCAGCAGTTACTCCCTCGGGACAGTCTATGGCTACACCTTC.

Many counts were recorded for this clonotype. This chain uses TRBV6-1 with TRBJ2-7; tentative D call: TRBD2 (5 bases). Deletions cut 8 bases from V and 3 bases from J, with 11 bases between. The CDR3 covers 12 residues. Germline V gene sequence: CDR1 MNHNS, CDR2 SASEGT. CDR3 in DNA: TGTGCCAGCCGGGGATGGATCTACGAGCAGTACTTC. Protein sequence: CASRGWIYEQYF.

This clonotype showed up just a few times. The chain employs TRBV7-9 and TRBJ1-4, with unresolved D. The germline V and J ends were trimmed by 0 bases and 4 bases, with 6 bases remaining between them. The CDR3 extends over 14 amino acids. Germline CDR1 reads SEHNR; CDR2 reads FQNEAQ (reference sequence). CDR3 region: CASSLATGNEKLFF. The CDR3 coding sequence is TGTGCCAGCAGCTTAGCAACCGGTAATGAAAAACTGTTTTTT.

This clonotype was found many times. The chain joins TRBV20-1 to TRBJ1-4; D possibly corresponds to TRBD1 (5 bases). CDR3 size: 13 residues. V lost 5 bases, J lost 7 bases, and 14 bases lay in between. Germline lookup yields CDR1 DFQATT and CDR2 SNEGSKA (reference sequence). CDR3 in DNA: TGCAGTGCTCGGGCCGGGGCTCTTGAAAAACTGTTTTTT. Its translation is CSARAGALEKLFF.

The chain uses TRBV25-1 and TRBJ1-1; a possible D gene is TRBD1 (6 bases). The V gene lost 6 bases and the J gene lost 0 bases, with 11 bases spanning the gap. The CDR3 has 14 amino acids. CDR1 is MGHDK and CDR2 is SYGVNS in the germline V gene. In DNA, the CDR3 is TGTGCCAGCAGGGGCGGGACAATGAACACTGAAGCTTTCTTT. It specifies CASRGGTMNTEAFF.

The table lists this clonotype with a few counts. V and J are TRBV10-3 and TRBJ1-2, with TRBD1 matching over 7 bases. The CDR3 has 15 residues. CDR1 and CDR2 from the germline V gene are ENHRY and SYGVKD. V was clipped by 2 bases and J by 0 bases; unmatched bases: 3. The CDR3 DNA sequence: TGTGCCATCAGTGAGGTAACAGGGGCTAACTATGGCTACACCTTC. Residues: CAISEVTGANYGYTF.

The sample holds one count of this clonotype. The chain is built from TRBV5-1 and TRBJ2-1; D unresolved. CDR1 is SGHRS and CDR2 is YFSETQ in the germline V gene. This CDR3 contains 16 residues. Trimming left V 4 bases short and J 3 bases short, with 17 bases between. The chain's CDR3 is CASSQDGPSFYNEQFF. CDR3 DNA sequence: TGCGCCAGCAGCCAAGACGGGCCGTCTTTCTACAATGAGCAGTTCTTC.

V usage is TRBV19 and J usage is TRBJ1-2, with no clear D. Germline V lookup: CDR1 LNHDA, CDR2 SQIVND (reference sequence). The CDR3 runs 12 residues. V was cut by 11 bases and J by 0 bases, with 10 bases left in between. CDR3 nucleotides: TGTGCCTCCAGGAGCCCTAACTATGGCTACACCTTC. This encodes CASRSPNYGYTF.

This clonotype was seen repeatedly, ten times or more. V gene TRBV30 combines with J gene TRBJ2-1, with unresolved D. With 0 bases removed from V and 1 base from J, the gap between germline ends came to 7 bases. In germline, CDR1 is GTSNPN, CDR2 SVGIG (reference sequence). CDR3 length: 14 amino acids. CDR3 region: CAWSVGTSYNEQFF. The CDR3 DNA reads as TGTGCCTGGAGTGTGGGTACGTCCTACAATGAGCAGTTCTTC. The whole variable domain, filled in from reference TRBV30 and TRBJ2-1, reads SQTIHQWPATLVQPVGSPLSLECTVEGTSNPNLYWYRQAAGRGLQLLFYSVGIGQISSEVPQNLSASRPQDRQFILSSKKLLLSDSGFYLCAWSVGTSYNEQFFGPGTRLTVL.

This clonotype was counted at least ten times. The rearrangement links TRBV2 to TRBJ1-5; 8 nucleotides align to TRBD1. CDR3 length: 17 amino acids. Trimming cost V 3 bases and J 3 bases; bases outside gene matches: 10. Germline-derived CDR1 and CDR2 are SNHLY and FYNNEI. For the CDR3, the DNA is TGTGCCAGCAGTGATAGGTTGGCAGGGGGCCCCAATCAGCCCCAGCATTTT. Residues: CASSDRLAGGPNQPQHF.

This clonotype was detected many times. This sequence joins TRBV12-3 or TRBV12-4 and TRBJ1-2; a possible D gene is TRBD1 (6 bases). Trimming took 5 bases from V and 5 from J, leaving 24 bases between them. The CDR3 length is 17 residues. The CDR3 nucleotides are TGTGCCAGCAGTAACATCCCCTGGGGGAGGGGGAGGTATGGCTACACCTTC. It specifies CASSNIPWGRGRYGYTF.

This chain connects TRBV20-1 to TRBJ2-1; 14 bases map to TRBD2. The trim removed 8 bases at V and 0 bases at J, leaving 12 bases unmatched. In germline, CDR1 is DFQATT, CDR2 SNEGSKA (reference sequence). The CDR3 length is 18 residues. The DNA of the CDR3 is TGCAGTTCTGGGCGACTAGCGGGGGGGGCGAGCTCCTACAATGAGCAGTTCTTC. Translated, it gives CSSGRLAGGASSYNEQFF.

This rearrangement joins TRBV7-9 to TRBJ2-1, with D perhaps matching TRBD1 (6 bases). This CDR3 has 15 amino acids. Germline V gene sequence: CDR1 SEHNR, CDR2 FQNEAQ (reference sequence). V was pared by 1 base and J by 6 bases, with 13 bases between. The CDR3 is CASSLVVRQVNEQFF. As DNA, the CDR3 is TGTGCCAGCAGCTTAGTAGTCAGACAGGTCAATGAGCAGTTCTTC.

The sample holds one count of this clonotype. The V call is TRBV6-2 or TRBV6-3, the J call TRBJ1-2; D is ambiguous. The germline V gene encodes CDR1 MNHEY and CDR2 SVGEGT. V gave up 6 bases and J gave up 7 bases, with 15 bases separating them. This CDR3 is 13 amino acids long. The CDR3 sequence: CASSLHVRSGYTF. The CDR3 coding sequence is TGTGCCAGCAGCCTACACGTCCGGAGTGGCTACACCTTC.

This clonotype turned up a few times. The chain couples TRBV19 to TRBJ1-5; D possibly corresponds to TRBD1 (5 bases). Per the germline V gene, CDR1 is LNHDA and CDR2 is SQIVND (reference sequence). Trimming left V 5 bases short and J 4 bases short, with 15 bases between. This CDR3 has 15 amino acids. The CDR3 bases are TGTGCCAGTAGTCCCCAGGGATTGCAGAATCAGCCCCAGCATTTT. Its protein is CASSPQGLQNQPQHF.

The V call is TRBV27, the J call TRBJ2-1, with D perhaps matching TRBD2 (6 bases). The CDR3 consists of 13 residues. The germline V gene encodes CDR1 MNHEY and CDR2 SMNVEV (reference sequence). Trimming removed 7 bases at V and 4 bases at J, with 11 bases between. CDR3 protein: CASTGEPYNEQFF. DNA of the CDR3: TGTGCCAGCACGGGGGAACCTTACAATGAGCAGTTCTTC.

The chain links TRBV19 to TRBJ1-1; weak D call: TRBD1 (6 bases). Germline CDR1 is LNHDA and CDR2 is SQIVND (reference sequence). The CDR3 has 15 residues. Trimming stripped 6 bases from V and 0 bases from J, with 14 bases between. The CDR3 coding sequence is TGTGCCAGTAGGGCACGGGACACCATGAACACTGAAGCTTTCTTT. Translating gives CASRARDTMNTEAFF.

The CDR3 sequence: CASSYSTPYEQYF. CDR3 in DNA: TGTGCCAGCAGTTACTCGACGCCCTACGAGCAGTACTTC. The rearrangement links TRBV6-5 to TRBJ2-7, with D unresolved. The germline V and J ends were trimmed by 0 bases and 2 bases, with 5 bases remaining between them. The CDR3 loop spans 13 amino acids. Germline V gene data show CDR1 as MNHEY and CDR2 as SVGAGI.

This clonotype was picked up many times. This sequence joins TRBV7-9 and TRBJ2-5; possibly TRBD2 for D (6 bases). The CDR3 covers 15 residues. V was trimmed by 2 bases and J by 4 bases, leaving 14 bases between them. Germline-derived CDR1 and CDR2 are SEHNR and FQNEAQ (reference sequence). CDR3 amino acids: CASSLPPGGRETQYF. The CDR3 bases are TGTGCCAGCAGCTTACCGCCCGGAGGGCGAGAGACCCAGTACTTC.